This TCR beta chain was profiled in a study of lymphopenia after photon versus proton radiotherapy. Sequencing used immunoSEQ multiplex PCR; TCRdb keeps in-frame clones, though not all of them. The sample has some 29,000 clones, over 75% seen once. CDR1 is MNHNS, CDR2 SASEGT, per germline. V gave up 10 bases and J gave up 7 bases, with 14 bases separating them. The CDR3 covers 13 residues. General study points: Under photons, naive T cells and diversity fell while effector/memory populations rose. Authors raise, but do not show, better survival with proton therapy. Post-nadir diversity loss with photons came from oligoclonal expansion, particularly CD8+ Temra cells.

Relative to its sample, this clone is medium-sized. Antigen unknown. The source is a man aged 50 or older with gastric cancer. The sequenced sample was peripheral blood, obtained from a patient treated with photon-based radiotherapy. The chain uses TRBV6-1 and TRBJ1-6, with D hard to call. The chain's CDR3 is CATLMGNNSPLHF. The CDR3 nucleotides are TGTGCCACCCTAATGGGAAACAATTCACCCCTCCACTTT.